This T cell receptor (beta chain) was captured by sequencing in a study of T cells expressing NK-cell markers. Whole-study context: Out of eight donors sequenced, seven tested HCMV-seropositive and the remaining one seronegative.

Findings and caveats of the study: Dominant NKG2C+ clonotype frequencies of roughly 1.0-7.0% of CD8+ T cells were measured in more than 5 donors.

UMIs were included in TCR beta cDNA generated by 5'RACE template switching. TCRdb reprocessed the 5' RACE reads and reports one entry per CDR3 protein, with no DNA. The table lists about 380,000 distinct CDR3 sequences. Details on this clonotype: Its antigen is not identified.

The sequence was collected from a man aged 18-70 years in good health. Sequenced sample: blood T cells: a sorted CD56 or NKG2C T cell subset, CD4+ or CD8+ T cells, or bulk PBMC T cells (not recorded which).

CDR3 in amino acids: CASSEDRVEGTDTQYF. V is TRBV2 and J is TRBJ2-3; as DNA is missing, the TRBD2 call by TCRdb cannot be tested. Germline CDR1 SNHLY, CDR2 FYNNEI. There are 16 residues in the CDR3.